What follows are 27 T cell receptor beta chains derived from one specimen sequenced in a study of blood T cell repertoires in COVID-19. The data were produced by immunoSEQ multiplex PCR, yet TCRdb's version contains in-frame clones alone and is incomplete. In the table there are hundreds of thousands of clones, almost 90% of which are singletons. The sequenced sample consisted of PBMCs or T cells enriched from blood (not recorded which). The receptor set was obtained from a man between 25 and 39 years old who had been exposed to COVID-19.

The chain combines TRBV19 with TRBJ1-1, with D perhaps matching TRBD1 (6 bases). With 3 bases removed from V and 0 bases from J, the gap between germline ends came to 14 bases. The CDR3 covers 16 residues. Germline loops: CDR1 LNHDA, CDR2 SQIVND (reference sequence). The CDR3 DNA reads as TGTGCCAGTAGTATTGGGGGGGGGCCGCTGAACACTGAAGCTTTCTTT. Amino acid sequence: CASSIGGGPLNTEAFF.

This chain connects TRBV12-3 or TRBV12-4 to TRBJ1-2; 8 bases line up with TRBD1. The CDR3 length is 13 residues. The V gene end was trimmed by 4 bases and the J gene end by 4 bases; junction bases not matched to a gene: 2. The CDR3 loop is CASSYDRGYGYTF. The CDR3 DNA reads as TGTGCCAGCAGTTACGACAGGGGCTATGGCTACACCTTC.

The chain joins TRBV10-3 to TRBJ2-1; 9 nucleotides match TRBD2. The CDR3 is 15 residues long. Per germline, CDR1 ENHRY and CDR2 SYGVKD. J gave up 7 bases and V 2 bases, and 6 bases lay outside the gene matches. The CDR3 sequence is CAISEVKRGENEQFF. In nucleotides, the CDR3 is TGTGCCATCAGTGAGGTCAAGCGGGGGGAGAATGAGCAGTTCTTC.

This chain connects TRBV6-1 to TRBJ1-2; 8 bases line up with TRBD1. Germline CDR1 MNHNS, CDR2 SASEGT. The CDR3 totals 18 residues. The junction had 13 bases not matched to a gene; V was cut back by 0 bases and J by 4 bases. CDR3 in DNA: TGTGCCAGCAGTGAAGCACCCCTCTCCAGGGGGCCTCGCTATGGCTACACCTTC. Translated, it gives CASSEAPLSRGPRYGYTF.

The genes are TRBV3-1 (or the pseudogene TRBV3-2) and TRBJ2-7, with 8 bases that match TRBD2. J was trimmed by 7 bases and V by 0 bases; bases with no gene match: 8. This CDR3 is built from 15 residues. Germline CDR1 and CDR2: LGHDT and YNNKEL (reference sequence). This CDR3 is CASSQDMSGGREQYF. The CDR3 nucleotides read TGTGCCAGCAGCCAAGATATGAGCGGGGGCCGGGAGCAGTACTTC.

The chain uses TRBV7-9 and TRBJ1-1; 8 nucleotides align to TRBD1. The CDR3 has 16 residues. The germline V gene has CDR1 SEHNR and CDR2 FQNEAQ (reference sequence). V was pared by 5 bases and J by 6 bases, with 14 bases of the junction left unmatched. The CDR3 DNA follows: TGTGCCAGCAGCAGGCGACCTCAGGGGGCTGGGGCTGAAGCTTTCTTT. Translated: CASSRRPQGAGAEAFF.

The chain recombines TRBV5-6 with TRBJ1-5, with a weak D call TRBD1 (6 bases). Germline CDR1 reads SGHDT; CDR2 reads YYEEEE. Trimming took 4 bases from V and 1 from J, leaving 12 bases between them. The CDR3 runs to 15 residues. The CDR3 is CASSVGARSNQPQHF. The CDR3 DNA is TGTGCCAGCAGCGTGGGGGCGAGAAGCAATCAGCCCCAGCATTTT.

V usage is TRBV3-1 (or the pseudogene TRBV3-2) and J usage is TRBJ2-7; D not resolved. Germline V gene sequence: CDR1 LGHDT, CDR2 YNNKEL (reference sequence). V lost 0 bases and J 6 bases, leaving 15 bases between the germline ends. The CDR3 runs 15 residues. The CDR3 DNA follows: TGTGCCAGCAGCCAAGATTGGGCCCGAACCCGCGAGCAGTACTTC. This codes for CASSQDWARTREQYF.

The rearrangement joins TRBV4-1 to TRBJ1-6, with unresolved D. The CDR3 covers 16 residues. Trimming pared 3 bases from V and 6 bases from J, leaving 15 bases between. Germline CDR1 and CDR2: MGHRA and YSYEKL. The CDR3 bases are TGCGCCAGCAGCCACTCTAGGGAGACATCTAATTCACCCCTCCACTTT. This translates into CASSHSRETSNSPLHF.

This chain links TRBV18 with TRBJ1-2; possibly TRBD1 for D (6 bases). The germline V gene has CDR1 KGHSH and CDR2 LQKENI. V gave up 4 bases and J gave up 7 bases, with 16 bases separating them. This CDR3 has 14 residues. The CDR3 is CASSLQGQTGGYTF. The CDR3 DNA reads TGTGCCAGCTCACTCCAGGGGCAGACGGGTGGCTACACCTTC. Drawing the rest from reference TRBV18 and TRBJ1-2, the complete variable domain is NAGVMQNPRHLVRRRGQEARLRCSPMKGHSHVYWYRQLPEEGLKFMVYLQKENIIDESGMPKERFSAEFPKEGPSILRIQQVVRGDSAAYFCASSLQGQTGGYTFGSGTRLTVV.

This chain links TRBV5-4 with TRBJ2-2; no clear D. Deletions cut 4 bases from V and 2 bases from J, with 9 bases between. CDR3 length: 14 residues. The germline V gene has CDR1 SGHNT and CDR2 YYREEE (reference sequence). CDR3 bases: TGTGCCAGCAGCCCACGAGCTAACACCGGGGAGCTGTTTTTT. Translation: CASSPRANTGELFF.

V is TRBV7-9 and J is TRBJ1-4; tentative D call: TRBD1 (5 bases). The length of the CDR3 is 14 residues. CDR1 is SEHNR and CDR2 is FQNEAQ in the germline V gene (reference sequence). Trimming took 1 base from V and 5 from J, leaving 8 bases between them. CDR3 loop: CASSLGGVNEKLFF. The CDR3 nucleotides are TGTGCCAGCAGCTTAGGGGGGGTAAATGAAAAACTGTTTTTT.

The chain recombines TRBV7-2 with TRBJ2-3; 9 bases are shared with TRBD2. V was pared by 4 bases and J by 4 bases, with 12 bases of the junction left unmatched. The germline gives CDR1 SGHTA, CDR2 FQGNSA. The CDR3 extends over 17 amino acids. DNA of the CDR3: TGTGCCAGCAGCTCCTCTAGCGGGGTCCGTACCTCAGATACGCAGTATTTT. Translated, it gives CASSSSSGVRTSDTQYF.

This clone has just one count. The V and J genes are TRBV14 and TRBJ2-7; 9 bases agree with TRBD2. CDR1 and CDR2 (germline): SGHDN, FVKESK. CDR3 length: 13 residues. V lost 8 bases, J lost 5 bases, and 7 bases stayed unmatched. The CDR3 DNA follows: TGTGCCAGCCAGGGACTAGCTTCCCACGAGCAGTACTTC. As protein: CASQGLASHEQYF.

The CDR3 reads CSASGTGGRLTYEQYF. The DNA of the CDR3 is TGCAGTGCTAGTGGGACCGGGGGTAGATTAACCTACGAGCAGTACTTC. The J gene is TRBJ2-7, the V gene TRBV20-1; the D gene is possibly TRBD2 (6 bases). Germline V gene sequence: CDR1 DFQATT, CDR2 SNEGSKA (reference sequence). The germline V and J ends were trimmed by 3 bases and 2 bases, with 20 bases remaining between them. This CDR3 is 16 amino acids long.

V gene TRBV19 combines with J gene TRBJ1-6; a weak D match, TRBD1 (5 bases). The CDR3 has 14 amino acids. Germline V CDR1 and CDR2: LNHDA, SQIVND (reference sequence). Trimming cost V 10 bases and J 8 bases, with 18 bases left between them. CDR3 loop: CATLGSLGDSPLHF. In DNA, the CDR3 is TGTGCCACCCTGGGATCTTTAGGGGATTCACCCCTCCACTTT.

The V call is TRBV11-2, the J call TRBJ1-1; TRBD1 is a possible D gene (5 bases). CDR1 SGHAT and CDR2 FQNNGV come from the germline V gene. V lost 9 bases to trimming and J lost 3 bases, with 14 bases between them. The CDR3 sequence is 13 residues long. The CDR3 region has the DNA TGTGCCAGTACACGGGGGTATTACACTGAAGCTTTCTTT. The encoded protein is CASTRGYYTEAFF.

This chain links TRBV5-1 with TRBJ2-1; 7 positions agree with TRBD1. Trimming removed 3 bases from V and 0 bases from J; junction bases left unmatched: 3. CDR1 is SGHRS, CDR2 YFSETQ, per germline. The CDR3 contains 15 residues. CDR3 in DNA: TGCGCCAGCAGCTGGGGACAGCCCTCCTACAATGAGCAGTTCTTC. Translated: CASSWGQPSYNEQFF. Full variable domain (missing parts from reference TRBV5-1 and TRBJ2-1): KAGVTQTPRYLIKTRGQQVTLSCSPISGHRSVSWYQQTPGQGLQFLFEYFSETQRNKGNFPGRFSGRQFSNSRSEMNVSTLELGDSALYLCASSWGQPSYNEQFFGPGTRLTVL.

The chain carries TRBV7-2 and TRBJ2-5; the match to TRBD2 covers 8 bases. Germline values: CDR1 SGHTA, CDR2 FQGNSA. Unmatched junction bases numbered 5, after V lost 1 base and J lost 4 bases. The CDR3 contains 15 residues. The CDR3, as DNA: TGTGCCAGCAGCTTAGTTGCGGGGGGTGGAGAGACCCAGTACTTC. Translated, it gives CASSLVAGGGETQYF.

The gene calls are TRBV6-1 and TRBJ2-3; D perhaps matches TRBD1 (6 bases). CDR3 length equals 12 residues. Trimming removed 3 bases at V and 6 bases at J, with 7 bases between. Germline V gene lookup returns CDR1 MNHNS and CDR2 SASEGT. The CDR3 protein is CASSDRGDTQYF. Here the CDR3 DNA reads TGTGCCAGCAGTGACAGGGGTGATACGCAGTATTTT.

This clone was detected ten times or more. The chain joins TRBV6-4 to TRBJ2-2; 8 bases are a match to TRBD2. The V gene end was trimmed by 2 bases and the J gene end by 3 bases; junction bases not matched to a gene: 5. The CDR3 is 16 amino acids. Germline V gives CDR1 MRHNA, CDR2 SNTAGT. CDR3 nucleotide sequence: TGTGCCAGCAGTGACGCCTATAGCGGGGACACCGGGGAGCTGTTTTTT. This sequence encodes CASSDAYSGDTGELFF.

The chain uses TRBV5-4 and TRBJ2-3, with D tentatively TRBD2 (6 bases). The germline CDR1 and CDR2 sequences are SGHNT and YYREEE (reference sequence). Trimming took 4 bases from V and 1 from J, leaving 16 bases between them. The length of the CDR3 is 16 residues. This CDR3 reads CASSPEGRPGTDTQYF. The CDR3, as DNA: TGTGCCAGCAGCCCGGAGGGCCGGCCAGGCACAGATACGCAGTATTTT.

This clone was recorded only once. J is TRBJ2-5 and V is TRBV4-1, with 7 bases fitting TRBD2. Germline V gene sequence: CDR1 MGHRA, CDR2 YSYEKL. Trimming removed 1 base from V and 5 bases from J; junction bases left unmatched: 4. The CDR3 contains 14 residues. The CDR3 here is CASSQGEGGETQYF. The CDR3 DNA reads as TGCGCCAGCAGCCAAGGGGAGGGTGGCGAGACCCAGTACTTC.

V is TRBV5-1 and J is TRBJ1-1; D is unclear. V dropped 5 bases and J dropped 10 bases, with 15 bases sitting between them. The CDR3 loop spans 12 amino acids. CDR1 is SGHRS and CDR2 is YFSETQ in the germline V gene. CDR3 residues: CASRDLEEAAFF. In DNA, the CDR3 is TGCGCCAGCAGGGATCTAGAGGAGGCAGCTTTCTTT.

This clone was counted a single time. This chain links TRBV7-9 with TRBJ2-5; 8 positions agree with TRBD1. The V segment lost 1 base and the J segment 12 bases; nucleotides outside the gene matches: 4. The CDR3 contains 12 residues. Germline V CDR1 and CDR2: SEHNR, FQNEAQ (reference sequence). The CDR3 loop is CASSLGPGQEYF. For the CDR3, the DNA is TGTGCCAGCAGCTTAGGTCCGGGACAGGAGTACTTC.

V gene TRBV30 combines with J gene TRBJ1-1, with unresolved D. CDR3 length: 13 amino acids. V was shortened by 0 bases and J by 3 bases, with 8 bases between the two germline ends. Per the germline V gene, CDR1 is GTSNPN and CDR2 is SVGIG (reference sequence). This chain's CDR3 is CAWSVSSDTEAFF. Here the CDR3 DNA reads TGTGCCTGGAGTGTCTCGTCGGACACTGAAGCTTTCTTT.

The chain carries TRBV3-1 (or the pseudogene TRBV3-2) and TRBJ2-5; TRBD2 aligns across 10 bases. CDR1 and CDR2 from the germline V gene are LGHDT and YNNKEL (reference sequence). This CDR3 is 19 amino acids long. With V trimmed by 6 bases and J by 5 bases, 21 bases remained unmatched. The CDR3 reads CASSILKRGGALGSETQYF. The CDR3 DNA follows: TGTGCCAGCAGTATTCTCAAGCGGGGGGGCGCGTTGGGATCGGAGACCCAGTACTTC.